A single sample is the source of the 12 T cell receptor beta chains below, sequenced in a study of CD8+ T cells in alopecia areata. RNA extraction was followed by reverse transcription into cDNA, which acted as the sequencing template. The repertoire was sequenced with immunoSEQ multiplex PCR; TCRdb's copy has only in-frame clones and lacks some. This table has 110,000 to 150,000 clones, roughly 46% appearing once. This specimen consisted of CD4+ T cells sorted from blood, obtained at week 0. The receptor set was obtained from a human donor with alopecia areata.

V is TRBV6-1 and J is TRBJ2-7, with 8 bases that match TRBD1. The length of the CDR3 is 15 residues. J gave up 6 bases and V 7 bases, and 14 bases lay outside the gene matches. The germline gives CDR1 MNHNS, CDR2 SASEGT. CDR3 loop: CASTPPGQALGEQYF. The CDR3 nucleotides are TGTGCCAGCACCCCGCCGGGACAGGCCCTCGGCGAGCAGTACTTC.

The chain has TRBV2 and TRBJ2-7; 9 bases line up with TRBD1. Per the germline V gene, CDR1 is SNHLY and CDR2 is FYNNEI. After removal of 6 bases from V and 0 bases from J, the junction contained 6 bases not matched to a gene. The CDR3 sequence is 15 residues long. CDR3: CASSPDRGTSYEQYF. In DNA, the CDR3 is TGTGCCAGCAGCCCAGACAGGGGGACCTCCTACGAGCAGTACTTC.

This chain links TRBV6-1 with TRBJ2-7; 8 bases fit TRBD1. With 4 bases clipped from V and 3 bases from J, the junction kept 11 bases outside the gene matches. CDR3 length equals 16 residues. Germline V gives CDR1 MNHNS, CDR2 SASEGT. Written as DNA, the CDR3 is TGTGCCAGCAGTGGTGGTTGGGGGACAGGAGGCTACGAGCAGTACTTC. It specifies CASSGGWGTGGYEQYF.

Written as DNA, the CDR3 is TGTGCCAGCAGCCTCTTTGACGCAGCGGGAGTGGGGGAGCAGTTCTTC. The encoded protein is CASSLFDAAGVGEQFF. This chain links TRBV7-9 with TRBJ2-1; 8 bases map to TRBD2. Germline CDR1 and CDR2: SEHNR and FQNEAQ (reference sequence). The CDR3 covers 16 residues. Unmatched junction bases numbered 16, after V lost 5 bases and J lost 10 bases. Combining the CDR3 with reference TRBV7-9 and TRBJ2-1 gives the whole variable domain DTGVSQNPRHKITKRGQNVTFRCDPISEHNRLYWYRQTLGQGPEFLTYFQNEAQLEKSRLLSDRFSAERPKGSFSTLEIQRTEQGDSAMYLCASSLFDAAGVGEQFFGPGTRLTVL.

The genes are TRBV5-1 and TRBJ1-1; TRBD1 agrees at 7 bases. Trimming cost V 6 bases and J 6 bases; bases outside gene matches: 8. Germline values: CDR1 SGHRS, CDR2 YFSETQ. The CDR3 extends over 13 amino acids. The CDR3 region is CASTEAGGPEAFF. The CDR3 nucleotides are TGCGCCAGCACCGAGGCAGGGGGTCCTGAAGCTTTCTTT.

This chain uses TRBV5-4 with TRBJ1-1; no reliable D call. The V and J ends lost 3 bases and 8 bases respectively, with 11 bases between them. There are 12 residues in the CDR3. CDR1 and CDR2 from the germline V gene are SGHNT and YYREEE (reference sequence). This chain's CDR3 is CASSSPTREAFF. As DNA, the CDR3 is TGTGCCAGCAGCTCCCCGACGCGGGAAGCTTTCTTT.

The chain couples TRBV5-5 to TRBJ2-3; the D call may be TRBD1 or TRBD2 (6 bases each). The V gene lost 6 bases and the J gene lost 4 bases, with 18 bases spanning the gap. In germline, CDR1 is SGHKS, CDR2 YYEKEE (reference sequence). The length of the CDR3 is 15 residues. This CDR3 reads CASNENRRGSDTQYF. Here the CDR3 DNA reads TGTGCCAGCAACGAAAATCGGAGGGGGTCAGATACGCAGTATTTT. Drawing the rest from reference TRBV5-5 and TRBJ2-3, the complete variable domain is DAGVTQSPTHLIKTRGQQVTLRCSPISGHKSVSWYQQVLGQGPQFIFQYYEKEERGRGNFPDRFSARQFPNYSSELNVNALLLGDSALYLCASNENRRGSDTQYFGPGTRLTVL.

The chain combines TRBV5-1 with TRBJ1-1; D is possibly TRBD1 (6 bases). The CDR3 totals 15 residues. CDR1 SGHRS and CDR2 YFSETQ come from the germline V gene. V lost 4 bases, J lost 0 bases, and 13 bases lay in between. CDR3 sequence: CASSQTGSLNTEAFF. The CDR3 nucleotides read TGCGCCAGCAGCCAGACAGGTTCCCTGAACACTGAAGCTTTCTTT.

A single count supports this clone. The V gene is TRBV28, the J gene TRBJ1-2; D not certain. This CDR3 has 11 residues. Germline lookup yields CDR1 MDHEN and CDR2 SYDVKM. Trimming removed 3 bases from V and 8 bases from J, with 7 bases in between. The CDR3 DNA reads TGTGCCAGCAGTTTCACGCACGGCTACACCTTC. This translates into CASSFTHGYTF.

This clone has only a few counts. This chain connects TRBV29-1 to TRBJ2-7, with D possibly matching TRBD1 (6 bases). Trimming removed 4 bases from V and 4 bases from J, with 20 bases in between. Germline V gene data show CDR1 as SQVTM and CDR2 as ANQGSEA. CDR3 length equals 15 residues. This CDR3 reads CSVAPTRQGRYEQYF. The CDR3 coding sequence is TGCAGCGTTGCACCCACCCGCCAGGGGAGATACGAGCAGTACTTC.

This clone is a singleton in its sample. This chain connects TRBV5-1 to TRBJ2-5; no definite D call. The CDR3 consists of 13 residues. Trimming stripped 1 base from V and 5 bases from J, with 9 bases between. Germline values: CDR1 SGHRS, CDR2 YFSETQ. The CDR3 DNA sequence: TGCGCCAGCAGCTTGATTACTGAGGAGACCCAGTACTTC. This codes for CASSLITEETQYF.

The chain has TRBV20-1 and TRBJ1-5; D perhaps matches TRBD1 (5 bases). Trimming removed 6 bases from V and 3 bases from J, with 6 bases in between. This CDR3 is built from 11 residues. Germline CDR1 and CDR2: DFQATT and SNEGSKA (reference sequence). The CDR3 DNA follows: TGCAGTGCGGGGACCAATCAGCCCCAGCATTTT. Its translation is CSAGTNQPQHF.